These T cell receptor beta chains were read from a single sample in a study of cytomegalovirus exposure and HLA in healthy donors. Here immunoSEQ multiplex PCR was the method, and the copy in TCRdb shows in-frame clones only, minus some. The sample has 95,000 to 150,000 clones; around 80% are singletons. Material: PBMCs. Every receptor here comes from a female donor in good health and CMV-seronegative. Each CDR3 is given with its conserved first and last residue. D genes are given only for firm matches. Size tells how often a clone was seen (once, few, many) or the class of an expanded clone, and some rows leave it out.

j_call: TRBJ2-5; cdr3_length: 15; v_call: TRBV7-9; clone_size: few; d_call: TRBD1; cdr3_nt: TGTGCCAGCAGGCAGACAGGGGGCGATGCAGAGACCCAGTACTTC; cdr3_aa: CASRQTGGDAETQYF
j_call: TRBJ2-7; cdr3_length: 16; v_call: TRBV27; clone_size: once; d_call: TRBD1; cdr3_nt: TGTGCCAGCAGTTTGGGACAGCCACCTCACCTTTACGAGCAGTACTTC; cdr3_aa: CASSLGQPPHLYEQYF
j_call: TRBJ1-3; cdr3_length: 12; v_call: TRBV9; clone_size: .; d_call: .; cdr3_nt: TGTGCCAGCAGGTCCGTAGGAAACACCATATATTTT; cdr3_aa: CASRSVGNTIYF
j_call: TRBJ1-4; cdr3_length: 14; v_call: TRBV7-9; clone_size: .; d_call: TRBD1; cdr3_nt: TGTGCCAGCGGGGGGGACAGGTTCGGTGAAAAACTGTTTTTT; cdr3_aa: CASGGDRFGEKLFF
j_call: TRBJ2-1; cdr3_length: 16; v_call: TRBV7-9; clone_size: .; d_call: TRBD2; cdr3_nt: TGTGCCAGCAGCCCGCTCGCTAGCGGTTCCTACAATGAGCAGTTCTTC; cdr3_aa: CASSPLASGSYNEQFF
j_call: TRBJ1-5; cdr3_length: 15; v_call: TRBV6-1; clone_size: .; d_call: TRBD1; cdr3_nt: TGTGCCAGCAGTGAAGAACGCGTGGGGACAGCCCGGCAGCATTTT; cdr3_aa: CASSEERVGTARQHF
j_call: TRBJ1-1; cdr3_length: 14; v_call: TRBV2; clone_size: .; d_call: TRBD1; cdr3_nt: TGTGCCAGCAGTCGACAGGGGATGAACACTGAAGCTTTCTTT; cdr3_aa: CASSRQGMNTEAFF
j_call: TRBJ1-2; cdr3_length: 15; v_call: TRBV5-1; clone_size: .; d_call: .; cdr3_nt: TGCGCCAGCAGCTTGGGGGACACGGGAGGTTATGGCTACACCTTC; cdr3_aa: CASSLGDTGGYGYTF
j_call: TRBJ2-1; cdr3_length: 13; v_call: TRBV18; clone_size: .; d_call: .; cdr3_nt: TGTGCCAGCTTTCAGGGATTCGGCAATGAGCAGTTCTTC; cdr3_aa: CASFQGFGNEQFF
j_call: TRBJ2-2; cdr3_length: 14; v_call: TRBV29-1; clone_size: once; d_call: TRBD1; cdr3_nt: TGCAGCGTTCGCAGGGGGTCGGTGACCGGGGAGCTGTTTTTT; cdr3_aa: CSVRRGSVTGELFF
j_call: TRBJ1-2; cdr3_length: 13; v_call: TRBV2; clone_size: .; d_call: TRBD1; cdr3_nt: TGTGCCAGCAGCCAGGGGGAGGACTATGGCTACACCTTC; cdr3_aa: CASSQGEDYGYTF
j_call: TRBJ2-7; cdr3_length: 17; v_call: TRBV14; clone_size: few; d_call: .; cdr3_nt: TGTGCCAGCAGCCAAGATCTTAGTCCAGGGTACTCCTACGAGCAGTACTTC; cdr3_aa: CASSQDLSPGYSYEQYF
j_call: TRBJ2-1; cdr3_length: 18; v_call: TRBV7-8; clone_size: .; d_call: .; cdr3_nt: TGTGCCAGCAGCTTACCCCTCCGGGGAGCCTTGCCCTTCAATGAGCAGTTCTTC; cdr3_aa: CASSLPLRGALPFNEQFF
j_call: TRBJ2-1; cdr3_length: 15; v_call: TRBV5-6; clone_size: few; d_call: TRBD1; cdr3_nt: TGTGCCAGCAGCCGAGGGGGCGGGTACTACAATGAGCAGTTCTTC; cdr3_aa: CASSRGGGYYNEQFF
j_call: TRBJ1-5; cdr3_length: 13; v_call: TRBV30; clone_size: .; d_call: TRBD1; cdr3_nt: TGTGCCTGGAGTGGGACAGGCTATCAGCCCCAGCATTTT; cdr3_aa: CAWSGTGYQPQHF
j_call: TRBJ2-5; cdr3_length: 11; v_call: TRBV20-1; clone_size: .; d_call: .; cdr3_nt: TGCAGTCCCGGGATGCGGGAGACCCAGTACTTC; cdr3_aa: CSPGMRETQYF
j_call: TRBJ2-5; cdr3_length: 16; v_call: TRBV4-1; clone_size: .; d_call: TRBD2; cdr3_nt: TGCGCCAGCAGCCGGGGACTAGCGGGGGCCCAGGGAGAGCAGTACTTC; cdr3_aa: CASSRGLAGAQGEQYF
j_call: TRBJ2-2; cdr3_length: 14; v_call: TRBV2; clone_size: .; d_call: .; cdr3_nt: TGTGCCAGCAAACAGGAGCCGGAGTCCGGGGAGCTGTTTTTT; cdr3_aa: CASKQEPESGELFF
j_call: TRBJ2-7; cdr3_length: 13; v_call: TRBV5-6; clone_size: .; d_call: .; cdr3_nt: TGTGCCAGCAGCGGGGCAGTCTCCTACGAGCAGTACTTC; cdr3_aa: CASSGAVSYEQYF
j_call: TRBJ1-1; cdr3_length: 14; v_call: TRBV18; clone_size: .; d_call: TRBD1; cdr3_nt: TGTGCCAGCTCACTTTCAGGGGGGTCGCTTGAAGCTTTCTTT; cdr3_aa: CASSLSGGSLEAFF
j_call: TRBJ2-2; cdr3_length: 16; v_call: TRBV11-2; clone_size: .; d_call: TRBD1; cdr3_nt: TGTGCCAGCAGCCCCATGAGGGGGCGGAACACCGGGGAGCTGTTTTTT; cdr3_aa: CASSPMRGRNTGELFF
j_call: TRBJ1-1; cdr3_length: 13; v_call: TRBV2; clone_size: .; d_call: .; cdr3_nt: TGTGCCAGCAGGGGGGGGCTTCGGACTGAAGCTTTCTTT; cdr3_aa: CASRGGLRTEAFF
j_call: TRBJ1-2; cdr3_length: 15; v_call: TRBV7-6; clone_size: .; d_call: TRBD1; cdr3_nt: TGTGCCAGCAGCAACCGGGACAGGGATAGGGGGGGCTACACCTTC; cdr3_aa: CASSNRDRDRGGYTF
j_call: TRBJ1-6; cdr3_length: 15; v_call: TRBV5-6; clone_size: .; d_call: .; cdr3_nt: TGTGCCAGCAGTTTCGGGGGATCAAGTAATTCACCCCTCCACTTT; cdr3_aa: CASSFGGSSNSPLHF
j_call: TRBJ2-7; cdr3_length: 12; v_call: TRBV7-8; clone_size: .; d_call: .; cdr3_nt: TGTGCCAGCAGCTTAGCCACCTACGAGCAGTACTTC; cdr3_aa: CASSLATYEQYF
j_call: TRBJ2-3; cdr3_length: 17; v_call: TRBV11-2; clone_size: .; d_call: TRBD2; cdr3_nt: TGTGCCAGCAGCTTAGGGACTAGCGGGGGGGGCTCAGATACGCAGTATTTT; cdr3_aa: CASSLGTSGGGSDTQYF
j_call: TRBJ1-2; cdr3_length: 12; v_call: TRBV15; clone_size: .; d_call: .; cdr3_nt: TGTGCCACCAGCGTTGACAGTTATGGCTACACCTTC; cdr3_aa: CATSVDSYGYTF
j_call: TRBJ2-3; cdr3_length: 12; v_call: TRBV27; clone_size: .; d_call: .; cdr3_nt: TGTGCCAGCAGTTTAGGCGGGGATACGCAGTATTTT; cdr3_aa: CASSLGGDTQYF
j_call: TRBJ2-7; cdr3_length: 13; v_call: TRBV19; clone_size: .; d_call: .; cdr3_nt: TGTGCCAGTAGTATGGGTGCGGGGTACGAGCAGTACTTC; cdr3_aa: CASSMGAGYEQYF
j_call: TRBJ1-1; cdr3_length: 13; v_call: TRBV7-9; clone_size: .; d_call: .; cdr3_nt: TGTGCCAGCAGCTTAGGCTGGCAAGGCGGGGCTTTCTTT; cdr3_aa: CASSLGWQGGAFF
j_call: TRBJ2-7; cdr3_length: 13; v_call: TRBV2; clone_size: .; d_call: .; cdr3_nt: TGTGCCAGCAGGGGGGGGGCACCCTACGAGCAGTACTTC; cdr3_aa: CASRGGAPYEQYF
j_call: TRBJ2-1; cdr3_length: 15; v_call: TRBV5-1; clone_size: few; d_call: .; cdr3_nt: TGCGCCAGCAGCCAACTTACGGGAGCACAAAATGAGCAGTTCTTC; cdr3_aa: CASSQLTGAQNEQFF
j_call: TRBJ2-1; cdr3_length: 15; v_call: TRBV5-1; clone_size: .; d_call: TRBD2; cdr3_nt: TGCGCCAGCAGCTTGGCCCGGGGGGGCTACAATGAGCAGTTCTTC; cdr3_aa: CASSLARGGYNEQFF
j_call: TRBJ1-3; cdr3_length: 13; v_call: TRBV25-1; clone_size: few; d_call: .; cdr3_nt: TGTGCCAGCCTCCCCGCCGGTGGAAACACCATATATTTT; cdr3_aa: CASLPAGGNTIYF
j_call: TRBJ1-4; cdr3_length: 18; v_call: TRBV6-1; clone_size: .; d_call: .; cdr3_nt: TGTGCCAGCAGTGGGGGCTCAGGCCCACTTTATTTAAATGAAAAACTGTTTTTT; cdr3_aa: CASSGGSGPLYLNEKLFF
j_call: TRBJ1-1; cdr3_length: 13; v_call: TRBV28; clone_size: .; d_call: .; cdr3_nt: TGTGCCAGCCATGAGACGGGGAACACTGAAGCTTTCTTT; cdr3_aa: CASHETGNTEAFF
j_call: TRBJ2-3; cdr3_length: 16; v_call: TRBV15; clone_size: once; d_call: .; cdr3_nt: TGTGCCACCAGCAGGGCGATGACTCAAAGCACAGATACGCAGTATTTT; cdr3_aa: CATSRAMTQSTDTQYF
j_call: TRBJ1-3; cdr3_length: 14; v_call: TRBV5-1; clone_size: once; d_call: TRBD1; cdr3_nt: TGCGCCAGCAGCTGGGACAGATCCGGAAACACCATATATTTT; cdr3_aa: CASSWDRSGNTIYF
j_call: TRBJ2-4; cdr3_length: 14; v_call: TRBV5-1; clone_size: .; d_call: .; cdr3_nt: TGCGCCAGCAGCTTAGGGGTAGCCAAAAACATTCAGTACTTC; cdr3_aa: CASSLGVAKNIQYF
j_call: TRBJ2-1; cdr3_length: 16; v_call: TRBV13; clone_size: .; d_call: TRBD1; cdr3_nt: TGTGCCAGCAGCCGGGACCGGGACAGGGGGTACAATGAGCAGTTCTTC; cdr3_aa: CASSRDRDRGYNEQFF
j_call: TRBJ1-6; cdr3_length: 16; v_call: TRBV30; clone_size: few; d_call: .; cdr3_nt: TGTGCCTTCACGCGGGGTAGGAGCTCCTATAATTCACCCCTCCACTTT; cdr3_aa: CAFTRGRSSYNSPLHF
j_call: TRBJ1-2; cdr3_length: 14; v_call: TRBV19; clone_size: .; d_call: TRBD1; cdr3_nt: TGTGCCAGTAGTAGAGAACACAGGGGGCATGGCTACACCTTC; cdr3_aa: CASSREHRGHGYTF
j_call: TRBJ2-5; cdr3_length: 16; v_call: TRBV6-1; clone_size: many; d_call: TRBD2; cdr3_nt: TGTGCCAGCAGTGGGCTAGCGGGAGAGGGCCAAGAGACCCAGTACTTC; cdr3_aa: CASSGLAGEGQETQYF